Each of the 10 T cell receptor beta chains below was sequenced from the same sample in a study of blood T cell repertoires in COVID-19. TCRdb keeps only in-frame clones here, not all; method: immunoSEQ multiplex PCR. This table holds just over 80,000 clones, approximately 81% found once. The sequenced material came from peripheral blood. The receptors were gathered from a man aged 80 or over with acute or convalescent COVID-19.

The genes are TRBV5-1 and TRBJ2-5; 14 bases agree with TRBD2. The CDR3 spans 16 residues. Losses at the gene ends were 4 bases for V and 5 bases for J; bases not matched to a gene: 7. Germline V lookup: CDR1 SGHRS, CDR2 YFSETQ. CDR3 bases: TGCGCCAGCAGCCCCGGGACTAGCGGGAGAAGCGAGACCCAGTACTTC. Translation: CASSPGTSGRSETQYF.

The V call is TRBV28, the J call TRBJ2-7; possibly TRBD1 for D (6 bases). The V end was cut by 4 bases, the J end by 5 bases, with 12 bases between. This CDR3 region has 13 residues. The germline V gene encodes CDR1 MDHEN and CDR2 SYDVKM. DNA for the CDR3: TGTGCCAGCAGTTCCACAGGGATAGACGAGCAGTACTTC. Its protein product is CASSSTGIDEQYF.

The V gene is TRBV7-2, the J gene TRBJ2-2; D is undetermined. Germline CDR1 reads SGHTA; CDR2 reads FQGNSA. CDR3 length equals 13 residues. The V and J ends lost 5 bases and 4 bases respectively, with 8 bases between them. The CDR3 DNA reads TGTGCCAGCAGCACCTGGCCCACCGGGGAGCTGTTTTTT. This translates into CASSTWPTGELFF.

The chain is built from TRBV27 and TRBJ2-7; 12 bases are shared with TRBD2. The CDR3 is made up of 15 amino acids. The junction had 3 bases not matched to a gene; V was cut back by 2 bases and J by 4 bases. Germline V gene sequence: CDR1 MNHEY, CDR2 SMNVEV (reference sequence). The CDR3 loop reads CASSLGTSGLYEQYF. Written as DNA, the CDR3 is TGTGCCAGCAGTTTAGGGACTAGCGGGCTTTACGAGCAGTACTTC.

The V and J genes are TRBV28 and TRBJ2-7, with D possibly TRBD2 on 6 matching bases. Germline V gene data show CDR1 as MDHEN and CDR2 as SYDVKM. This CDR3 comprises 13 residues. The germline V and J ends were trimmed by 10 bases and 0 bases, with 13 bases remaining between them. CDR3 sequence (DNA): TGTGCCACCATGACTAGAACCTCCTACGAGCAGTACTTC. This gives the protein CATMTRTSYEQYF.

V is TRBV6-5 and J is TRBJ2-7; TRBD2 might be the D (7 bases). The CDR3 contains 15 residues. Germline-derived CDR1 and CDR2 are MNHEY and SVGAGI. The germline V and J ends were trimmed by 2 bases and 2 bases, with 13 bases remaining between them. CDR3 in amino acids: CASSYGGGGPYEQYF. The CDR3, as DNA: TGTGCCAGCAGTTACGGAGGCGGGGGCCCCTACGAGCAGTACTTC.

The V and J genes are TRBV19 and TRBJ1-1, with D perhaps matching TRBD1 (5 bases). CDR1 is LNHDA, CDR2 SQIVND, per germline (reference sequence). V lost 3 bases to trimming and J lost 1 base, with 9 bases between them. This CDR3 is built from 14 residues. Here the CDR3 reads CASSMGLTNTEAFF. The DNA for the CDR3 is TGTGCCAGTAGTATGGGACTTACGAACACTGAAGCTTTCTTT. The entire variable domain, with the rest obtained from reference TRBV19 and TRBJ1-1, is as follows: DGGITQSPKYLFRKEGQNVTLSCEQNLNHDAMYWYRQDPGQGLRLIYYSQIVNDFQKGDIAEGYSVSREKKESFPLTVTSAQKNPTAFYLCASSMGLTNTEAFFGQGTRLTVV.

The gene calls are TRBV19 and TRBJ2-5, with 10 bases fitting TRBD1. CDR3 size: 15 residues. Germline-derived CDR1 and CDR2 are LNHDA and SQIVND (reference sequence). V shed 5 bases and J 5 bases; nucleotides not matched to a gene: 8. CDR3 loop: CASSPLGQGKETQYF. In nucleotides, the CDR3 is TGTGCCAGTAGTCCCTTGGGACAGGGGAAGGAGACCCAGTACTTC.

This chain joins TRBV2 and TRBJ2-3, with D perhaps matching TRBD2 (5 bases). The V gene lost 3 bases and the J gene lost 1 base, with 14 bases spanning the gap. Germline loops: CDR1 SNHLY, CDR2 FYNNEI. CDR3 size: 16 residues. The CDR3 sequence: CASSEWGVEGTDTQYF. CDR3 DNA sequence: TGTGCCAGCAGTGAGTGGGGAGTTGAGGGCACAGATACGCAGTATTTT.

This rearrangement joins TRBV2 to TRBJ2-1, with 9 positions matching TRBD2. CDR1 and CDR2 from the germline V gene are SNHLY and FYNNEI. V was pared by 7 bases and J by 5 bases, with 6 bases of the junction left unmatched. There are 14 residues in the CDR3. The CDR3 region is CASTRAGGDNEQFF. The CDR3 DNA sequence: TGTGCCAGCACGAGGGCGGGAGGGGACAATGAGCAGTTCTTC.